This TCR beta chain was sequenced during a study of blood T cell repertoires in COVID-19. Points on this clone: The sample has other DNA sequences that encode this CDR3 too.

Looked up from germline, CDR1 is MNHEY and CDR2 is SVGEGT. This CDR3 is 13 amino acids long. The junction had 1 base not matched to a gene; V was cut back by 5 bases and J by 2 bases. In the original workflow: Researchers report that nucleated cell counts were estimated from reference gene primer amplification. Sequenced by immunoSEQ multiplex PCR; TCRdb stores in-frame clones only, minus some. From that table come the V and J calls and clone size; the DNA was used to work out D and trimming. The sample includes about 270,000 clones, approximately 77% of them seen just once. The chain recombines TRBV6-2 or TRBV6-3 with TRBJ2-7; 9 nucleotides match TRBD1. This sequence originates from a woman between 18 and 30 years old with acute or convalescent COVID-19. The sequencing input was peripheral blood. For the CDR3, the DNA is TGTGCCAGCAGTCGGGACAGGGCCTACGAGCAGTACTTC. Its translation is CASSRDRAYEQYF.